These T cell receptor beta chains were read from a single sample in a study of T cell repertoires in cytomegalovirus infection. TCRdb reprocessed the reads via MiXCR and lists one record per CDR3 protein. The sample shows nearly 550,000 distinct CDR3 sequences, approximately 15% of them seen only once. The sample consisted of CD8+ T cells from PBMCs. All receptors derive from a human donor in good health (CMV status not recorded). Some clones in this sample may be carry-over from other donors' samples. CDR3s include the opening cysteine and the closing phenylalanine or tryptophan. D genes are given only for firm matches. Expanded clones get a size class; other rows say once, few or many, or leave the size out.

CDR3 length,D gene,J gene,clone size,V gene,CDR3 DNA,CDR3 protein
11,-,TRBJ2-5,-,TRBV5-1,TGCGCCAGCAGCCCGGACGGGACCCAGTACTTC,CASSPDGTQYF
15,-,TRBJ2-1,many,TRBV6-6,TGTGCCATTGAAGGAGGAGGGGGAGCCTACAATGAGCAGTTCTTC,CAIEGGGGAYNEQFF
14,TRBD1,TRBJ1-5,-,TRBV19,TGTGCCAGTAGTAACCGACAGGGGGTGCAGCCCCAGCATTTT,CASSNRQGVQPQHF
13,TRBD1,TRBJ2-7,-,TRBV7-9,TGTGCCAGCAGCCCCGTGACAGGGCGAGTCGGGTACTTC,CASSPVTGRVGYF
14,-,TRBJ2-7,few,TRBV27,TGTGCCAGCAGTAAAACGGGACTCCTATACGAGCAGTACTTC,CASSKTGLLYEQYF
13,-,TRBJ1-2,-,TRBV2,TGTGCCAGCAGCAAAGGAGGGTTTGACGGCTACACCTTC,CASSKGGFDGYTF
15,-,TRBJ1-1,-,TRBV15,TGTGCCACCAGCAGCACTCGGGGCCTGAACACTGAAGCTTTCTTT,CATSSTRGLNTEAFF
17,TRBD2,TRBJ2-3,-,TRBV9,TGTGCCAGCAGCGACAGTGCGAGCGGGACTTACACAGATACGCAGTATTTT,CASSDSASGTYTDTQYF
12,-,TRBJ1-1,-,TRBV9,TGTGCCAGCAGCGCCCCGAACACTGAAGCTTTCTTT,CASSAPNTEAFF
14,TRBD1,TRBJ1-2,many,TRBV7-9,TGTGCCAGCAGGCCCGGGGGGACAGCCGAAGGCTACACCTTC,CASRPGGTAEGYTF
15,-,TRBJ1-1,-,TRBV5-1,TGCGCCAGCAGCTTGGCCGGGGAGGGGAACACTGAAGCTTTCTTT,CASSLAGEGNTEAFF
21,-,TRBJ1-6,few,TRBV4-2,TGTGCCAGCAGCCAACTCTTTGAGATGGGAGCTTTCAGCTCCTATAATTCACCCCTCCACTTT,CASSQLFEMGAFSSYNSPLHF
13,-,TRBJ1-1,many,TRBV7-9,TGTGCCAGCGTCCGGGGGGGGGCCCCTGAAGCTTTCTTT,CASVRGGAPEAFF
17,-,TRBJ2-5,few,TRBV7-9,TGTGCCAGCAGCTTAGTTGTACTCCAGCGCGTTCAAGAGACCCAGTACTTC,CASSLVVLQRVQETQYF
12,-,TRBJ2-5,few,TRBV6-6,TGTGCCACCCGGGGGTTGCAAGAGACCCAGTACTTC,CATRGLQETQYF
19,TRBD1,TRBJ2-2,few,TRBV2,TGTGCCAGCAGTGAAGAGGATCATGGACAGGGAGTAAACACCGGGGAGCTGTTTTTT,CASSEEDHGQGVNTGELFF
16,-,TRBJ1-4,many,TRBV7-9,TGTGCCAGCAGCCTCCAAAACCAGGGGTCCTACGAAAAACTGTTTTTT,CASSLQNQGSYEKLFF
14,-,TRBJ2-1,-,TRBV3-1,TGTGCCAGCAGCCAATTGCAAGGACACAATGAGCAGTTCTTC,CASSQLQGHNEQFF
16,-,TRBJ2-6,-,TRBV20-1,TGCAGTGCTCACGGTGAGGACTTCTCTGGGGCCAACGTCCTGACTTTC,CSAHGEDFSGANVLTF
16,-,TRBJ2-4,many,TRBV7-9,TGTGCCAGCTCCCCGAGCCGCGCCTCAACGAAAAACATTCAGTACTTC,CASSPSRASTKNIQYF
14,-,TRBJ2-2,-,TRBV6-1,TGTGCCAGCAGAGGGGACGCGAACACCGGGGAGCTGTTTTTT,CASRGDANTGELFF
13,-,TRBJ1-1,many,TRBV7-9,TGTGCCAGCAGCAGTCCGGGATACACTGAAGCTTTCTTT,CASSSPGYTEAFF
14,-,TRBJ1-1,-,TRBV5-1,TGCGCCAGCAGCTTTCAGTTCGGAGTCTCTGAAGCTTTCTTT,CASSFQFGVSEAFF
14,TRBD1,TRBJ2-5,many,TRBV19,TGTGCCAGTAGTTCCGACAGGGAGCAAGAGACCCAGTACTTC,CASSSDREQETQYF
15,TRBD1,TRBJ1-2,few,TRBV27,TGTGCCAGCAGTTTATGGGGACAGGGGATCTATGGCTACACCTTC,CASSLWGQGIYGYTF
15,-,TRBJ1-5,many,TRBV2,TGTGCCAGCAGTGAAGCCCTGATGGGCAATCAGCCCCAGCATTTT,CASSEALMGNQPQHF
16,-,TRBJ1-6,-,TRBV4-2,TGTGCCAGCAGCCCGGGACCTTTGGAGCCAGGTTCACCCCTCCACTTT,CASSPGPLEPGSPLHF
14,-,TRBJ1-5,-,TRBV6-2/TRBV6-3,TGTGCCAGCAGGATAGACGGCTCCCGGGAGCCCCAGCATTTT,CASRIDGSREPQHF
14,TRBD2,TRBJ2-3,-,TRBV10-3,TGTGCCATCAGGCCGGGAGGATCGGGAGATACGCAGTATTTT,CAIRPGGSGDTQYF
17,TRBD2,TRBJ2-7,few,TRBV20-1,TGCAGTGCCGACTGGGAGCGGGAGGGCCCCGAATACTACGAGCAGTACTTC,CSADWEREGPEYYEQYF
16,-,TRBJ1-6,few,TRBV19,TGTGCCAGTATTTACAGGGAAAGCGCCTATAATTCACCCCTCCACTTT,CASIYRESAYNSPLHF
14,TRBD1,TRBJ1-2,-,TRBV20-1,TGCAGTGCTAGCAGACAGGGGACGAACTATGGCTACACCTTC,CSASRQGTNYGYTF
15,-,TRBJ1-2,many,TRBV11-2,TGTGCCAGCAAACACGCCGGAGGGGCTAACTATGGCTACACCTTC,CASKHAGGANYGYTF
15,TRBD2,TRBJ2-1,many,TRBV7-8,TGTGCCAGCAGCTTAGCGAGCGGGGGCTGGAATGAGCAGTTCTTC,CASSLASGGWNEQFF
16,-,TRBJ2-2,many,TRBV12-5,TGTGCTAGTGGTTTGTCGGGGGGCCCGAACACCGGGGAGCTGTTTTTT,CASGLSGGPNTGELFF
15,-,TRBJ1-6,many,TRBV6-1,TGTGCCAGCAGCGTGGGACGGTATAATAATTCACCCCTCCACTTT,CASSVGRYNNSPLHF
17,TRBD2,TRBJ2-2,-,TRBV5-1,TGCGCCAGCAGCTCCGTTAAGCGGGAGCGAGACACCGGGGAGCTGTTTTTT,CASSSVKRERDTGELFF
19,-,TRBJ2-3,many,TRBV6-2/TRBV6-3,TGTGCCAGCAGCCCTAACCCACTTCACCGGGGATCTAGCACAGATACGCAGTATTTT,CASSPNPLHRGSSTDTQYF
13,-,TRBJ2-1,many,TRBV2,TGTGCCAGCAGTGAGCATCCCTACAATGAGCAGTTCTTC,CASSEHPYNEQFF
14,TRBD1,TRBJ1-1,once,TRBV15,TGTGCCACCAGCAGCTTGACAGGGTTCACTGAAGCTTTCTTT,CATSSLTGFTEAFF
15,TRBD1,TRBJ2-2,-,TRBV29-1,TGCAGCGTTGATGAAGGGACAGGGGTTGCCGGGGAGCTGTTTTTT,CSVDEGTGVAGELFF
13,-,TRBJ1-1,-,TRBV6-1,TGTGCCAGCAGTGAGGGGGGAGCATCTGAAGCTTTCTTT,CASSEGGASEAFF
17,TRBD2,TRBJ2-1,many,TRBV5-4,TGTGCCAGCAGCGCAGTAGTTGGGACTAGCGAGAACAATGAGCAGTTCTTC,CASSAVVGTSENNEQFF
12,-,TRBJ1-1,-,TRBV10-3,TGTGCCATCAGTGAGTCGCCTCCTGAAGCTTTCTTT,CAISESPPEAFF
13,-,TRBJ1-1,-,TRBV25-1,TGTGCCAGCAGTGTAAGCGCTCGTACTGAAGCTTTCTTT,CASSVSARTEAFF
17,TRBD2,TRBJ2-2,-,TRBV9,TGTGCCAGCAGCGCGCGGACTAGCGGAACGAACACCGGGGAGCTGTTTTTT,CASSARTSGTNTGELFF
12,-,TRBJ1-1,-,TRBV7-6,TGTGCCAGCAGCACCCTGATTCCGGAGGCTTTCTTT,CASSTLIPEAFF
14,TRBD1,TRBJ1-2,few,TRBV23-1,TGCGCCAGCAGTCACCCAGGACAGGGTTTTGGCTACACCTTC,CASSHPGQGFGYTF
14,-,TRBJ2-3,few,TRBV4-1,TGCGCCAGCAGCCCGGGACCTATCTCGGATACGCAGTATTTT,CASSPGPISDTQYF